The source of this T cell receptor (beta chain) is a study of beta chain features in type 1 diabetes. The study's findings and limits: For cells with high TCR expression, cDNA sequencing could yield over-representation.

From germline, CDR1 is SQVTM and CDR2 ANQGSEA. This CDR3 is built from 12 residues. Trimming removed 5 bases from V and 9 bases from J, with 14 bases in between. Expressed TCRB transcripts were sequenced because the entire RNA isolate underwent reverse transcription. The table came from immunoSEQ multiplex PCR; TCRdb's copy has only in-frame clones and leaves some out. The sample includes under 450,000 clones, 14% of them seen just once. Concerning this clone itself: No antigen is known for it.

Sequenced: naive CD4+ T cells from blood. The J gene is TRBJ2-1, the V gene TRBV29-1; D gene ambiguous. The TCR comes from a man in his thirties or forties in good health. The CDR3 nucleotides are TGCAGCGTTCCAGGCCCTCCGGGTGAGCAGTTCTTC. Translated: CSVPGPPGEQFF.